The 13 T cell receptor beta chains below all came from one sample that was sequenced in a study of cytomegalovirus exposure and HLA in healthy donors. The study ran its PCR with 60 Vbeta and 13 Jbeta primers. Clones were read by immunoSEQ multiplex PCR, and TCRdb kept only the in-frame ones, dropping some. Counted here are more than 100,000 clones, roughly 60% occurring once; the ten biggest clones make up 9% to 10%. The sequencing input was PBMCs. The receptors derive from a man in his forties in good health and CMV-seropositive.

V gene TRBV29-1 combines with J gene TRBJ1-2; tentatively, D is TRBD1 (6 bases). The CDR3 has 12 residues. CDR1 is SQVTM, CDR2 ANQGSEA, per germline. V was clipped by 4 bases and J by 6 bases, with 12 bases between them. The CDR3 sequence: CSVVSGENGYTF. CDR3 DNA sequence: TGCAGCGTTGTGTCAGGGGAAAATGGCTACACCTTC.

This sequence joins TRBV30 and TRBJ1-2; a possible D gene is TRBD1 (6 bases). CDR1 and CDR2 from the germline V gene are GTSNPN and SVGIG (reference sequence). The CDR3 sequence is 14 residues long. Trimming cost V 0 bases and J 6 bases, with 14 bases left between them. CDR3 in amino acids: CAWSVSRTADGYTF. As DNA, the CDR3 is TGTGCCTGGAGTGTCTCAAGGACAGCGGATGGCTACACCTTC.

The chain carries TRBV9 and TRBJ2-1; possible D gene TRBD2, 6 bases. This CDR3 comprises 14 residues. Germline V gene lookup returns CDR1 SGDLS and CDR2 YYNGEE. V was clipped by 0 bases and J by 6 bases, with 10 bases between them. CDR3 sequence (DNA): TGTGCCAGCAGCGTAGATTGGGGGGTCAATGAGCAGTTCTTC. Translated: CASSVDWGVNEQFF. Drawing the rest from reference TRBV9 and TRBJ2-1, the complete variable domain is DSGVTQTPKHLITATGQRVTLRCSPRSGDLSVYWYQQSLDQGLQFLIQYYNGEERAKGNILERFSAQQFPDLHSELNLSSLELGDSALYFCASSVDWGVNEQFFGPGTRLTVL.

The gene calls are TRBV27 and TRBJ2-7, with D hard to call. The V gene lost 5 bases and the J gene lost 2 bases, with 13 bases spanning the gap. The length of the CDR3 is 14 residues. Germline V gene lookup returns CDR1 MNHEY and CDR2 SMNVEV (reference sequence). CDR3 amino acids: CASSQSGPPYEQYF. In nucleotides, the CDR3 is TGTGCCAGCAGTCAAAGTGGGCCCCCCTACGAGCAGTACTTC.

The V call is TRBV28, the J call TRBJ2-2, with TRBD2 matching 12 bases. Germline CDR1 is MDHEN and CDR2 is SYDVKM. The CDR3 contains 17 residues. The trim removed 5 bases at V and 0 bases at J, leaving 4 bases unmatched. The CDR3 DNA reads TGTGCCAGCAGTCTCTGGACTAGCGGGACGAACACCGGGGAGCTGTTTTTT. Translating it yields CASSLWTSGTNTGELFF.

This clone turned up a few times. The gene calls are TRBV5-4 and TRBJ2-3; 9 positions match TRBD2. V lost 0 bases to trimming and J lost 6 bases; unmatched junction nucleotides: 5. Per germline, CDR1 SGHNT and CDR2 YYREEE (reference sequence). CDR3 length: 15 amino acids. The CDR3: CASSLVAGGLDTQYF. The CDR3 bases are TGTGCCAGCAGCTTGGTGGCGGGGGGGCTGGATACGCAGTATTTT.

The rearrangement links TRBV7-9 to TRBJ2-7; D not certain. Germline assignment: CDR1 SEHNR and CDR2 FQNEAQ (reference sequence). Trimming took off 4 bases at V and 7 bases at J, with 8 bases between the two ends. The CDR3 spans 11 residues. CDR3 in DNA: TGTGCCAGCAGCTCTGTGAGGGAGCAGTACTTC. This sequence encodes CASSSVREQYF.

V usage is TRBV4-2 and J usage is TRBJ2-7, with D unclear. From germline, CDR1 is LGHNA and CDR2 YNFKEQ. The CDR3 is 12 residues long. The germline V and J ends were trimmed by 0 bases and 3 bases, with 3 bases remaining between them. In DNA form, the CDR3 reads TGTGCCAGCAGCCAAGATTACTACGAGCAGTACTTC. This translates into CASSQDYYEQYF.

This clone was counted between two and nine times. This chain uses TRBV9 with TRBJ2-5; D might be TRBD2 (5 bases). Per germline, CDR1 SGDLS and CDR2 YYNGEE. The length of the CDR3 is 16 residues. V shed 0 bases and J shed 3 bases, with 15 bases lying between them. For the CDR3, the DNA is TGTGCCAGCAGCGTAGATGCCGCCCTGGAGGAAGAGACCCAGTACTTC. Amino acid sequence: CASSVDAALEEETQYF. Complete variable domain (other parts from reference TRBV9 and TRBJ2-5): DSGVTQTPKHLITATGQRVTLRCSPRSGDLSVYWYQQSLDQGLQFLIQYYNGEERAKGNILERFSAQQFPDLHSELNLSSLELGDSALYFCASSVDAALEEETQYFGPGTRLLVL.

The rearrangement links TRBV10-3 to TRBJ2-7; the match to TRBD1 covers 10 bases. CDR3 length: 14 amino acids. V was pared by 6 bases and J by 2 bases, with 4 bases of the junction left unmatched. CDR1 ENHRY and CDR2 SYGVKD come from the germline V gene. Here the CDR3 DNA reads TGTGCCATCAGCCCCGGGACAGGGGCCTACGAGCAGTACTTC. It codes for CAISPGTGAYEQYF.

This clone was counted only a few times. This chain links TRBV2 with TRBJ1-2; no definite D call. Germline V gene sequence: CDR1 SNHLY, CDR2 FYNNEI. The length of the CDR3 is 14 residues. The V end lost 2 bases, the J end lost 8 bases, and 15 bases lay between the germline ends. CDR3 in DNA: TGTGCCAGCAGTGAAAGGGAACCTCGGGAGGGCTACACCTTC. It translates to CASSEREPREGYTF.

This sequence joins TRBV7-3 and TRBJ2-7; tentative D call: TRBD2 (6 bases). Germline CDR1 SGHTA, CDR2 FQGTGA. This CDR3 is built from 13 residues. Trimming removed 2 bases at V and 5 bases at J, with 10 bases between. CDR3 protein: CASSLAGSNEQYF. The CDR3 nucleotides are TGTGCCAGCAGCTTAGCCGGGAGCAACGAGCAGTACTTC.

This chain uses TRBV5-1 with TRBJ1-5, with 7 bases matching TRBD1. This CDR3 region has 14 residues. J was trimmed by 6 bases and V by 0 bases; bases with no gene match: 3. Germline V gene sequence: CDR1 SGHRS, CDR2 YFSETQ. The CDR3 sequence: CASSLGQGAQPQHF. CDR3 DNA: TGCGCCAGCAGCTTGGGACAGGGCGCTCAGCCCCAGCATTTT.